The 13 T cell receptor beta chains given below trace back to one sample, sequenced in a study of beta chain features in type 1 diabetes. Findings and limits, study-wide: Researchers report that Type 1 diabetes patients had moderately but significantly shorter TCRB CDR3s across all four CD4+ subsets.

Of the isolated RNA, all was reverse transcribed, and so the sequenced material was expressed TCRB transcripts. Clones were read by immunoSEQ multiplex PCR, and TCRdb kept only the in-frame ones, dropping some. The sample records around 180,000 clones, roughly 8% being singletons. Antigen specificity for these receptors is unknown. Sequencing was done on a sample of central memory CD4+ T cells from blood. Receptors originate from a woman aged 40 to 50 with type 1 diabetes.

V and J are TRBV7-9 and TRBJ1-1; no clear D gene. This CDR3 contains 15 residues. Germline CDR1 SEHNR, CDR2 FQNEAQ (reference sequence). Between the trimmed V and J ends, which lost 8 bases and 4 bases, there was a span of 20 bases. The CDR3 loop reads CASHALSGRTTEAFF. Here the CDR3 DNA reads TGTGCCAGCCATGCCCTATCAGGCCGAACCACTGAAGCTTTCTTT.

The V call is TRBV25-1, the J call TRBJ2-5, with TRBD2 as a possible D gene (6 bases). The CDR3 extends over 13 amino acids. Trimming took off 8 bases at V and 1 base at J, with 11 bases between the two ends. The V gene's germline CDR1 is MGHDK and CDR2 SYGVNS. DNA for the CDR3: TGTGCCAGCTGCCTGGGACTCCAAGAGACCCAGTACTTC. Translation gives CASCLGLQETQYF. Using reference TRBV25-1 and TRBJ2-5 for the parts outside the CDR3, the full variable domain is EADIYQTPRYLVIGTGKKITLECSQTMGHDKMYWYQQDPGMELHLIHYSYGVNSTEKGDLSSESTVSRIRTEHFPLTLESARPSHTSQYLCASCLGLQETQYFGPGTRLLVL.

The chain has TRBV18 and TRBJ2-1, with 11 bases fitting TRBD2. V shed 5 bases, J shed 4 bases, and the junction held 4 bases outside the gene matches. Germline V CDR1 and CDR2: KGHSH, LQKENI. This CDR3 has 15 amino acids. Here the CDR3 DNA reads TGTGCCAGCTCAGACGGGACTAGCGGTTACAATGAGCAGTTCTTC. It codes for CASSDGTSGYNEQFF.

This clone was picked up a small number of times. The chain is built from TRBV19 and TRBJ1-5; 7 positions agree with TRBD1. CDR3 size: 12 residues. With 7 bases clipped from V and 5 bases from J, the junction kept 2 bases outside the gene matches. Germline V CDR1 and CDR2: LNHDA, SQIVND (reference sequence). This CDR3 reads CASNDRDQPQHF. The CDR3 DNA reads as TGTGCCAGTAATGACAGGGATCAGCCCCAGCATTTT.

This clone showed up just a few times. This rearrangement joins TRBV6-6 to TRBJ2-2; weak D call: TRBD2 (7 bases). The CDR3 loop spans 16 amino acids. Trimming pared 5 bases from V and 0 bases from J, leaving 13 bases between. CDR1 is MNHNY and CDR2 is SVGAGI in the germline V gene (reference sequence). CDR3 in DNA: TGTGCCAGCAGTCAGGCGGGGGCAGCGAACACCGGGGAGCTGTTTTTT. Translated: CASSQAGAANTGELFF.

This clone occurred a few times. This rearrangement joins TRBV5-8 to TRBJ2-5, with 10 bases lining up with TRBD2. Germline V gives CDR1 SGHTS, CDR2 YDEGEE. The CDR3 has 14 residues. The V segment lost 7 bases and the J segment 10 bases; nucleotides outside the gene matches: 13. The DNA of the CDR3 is TGTGCCAGCTCCCTAGCGGGAGAAGAGAGTAACCAGTACTTC. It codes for CASSLAGEESNQYF.

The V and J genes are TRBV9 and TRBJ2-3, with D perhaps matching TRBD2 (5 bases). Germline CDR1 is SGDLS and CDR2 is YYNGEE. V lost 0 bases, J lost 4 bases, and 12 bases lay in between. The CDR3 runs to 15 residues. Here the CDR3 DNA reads TGTGCCAGCAGCGTAGCTCCGGGGTGGTCAGATACGCAGTATTTT. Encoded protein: CASSVAPGWSDTQYF.

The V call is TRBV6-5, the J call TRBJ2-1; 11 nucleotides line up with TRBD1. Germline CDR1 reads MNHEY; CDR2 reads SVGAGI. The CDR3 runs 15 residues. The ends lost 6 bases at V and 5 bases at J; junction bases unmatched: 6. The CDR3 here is CASSPGTGGNNEQFF. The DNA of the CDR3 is TGTGCCAGCAGCCCCGGGACAGGGGGTAACAATGAGCAGTTCTTC.

The CDR3 region has the DNA TGCAGTGCTACGGGAGATCAGCCCCAGCATTTT. Its protein is CSATGDQPQHF. The V and J genes are TRBV20-1 and TRBJ1-5; D remains ambiguous. Trimming removed 4 bases at V and 5 bases at J, with 6 bases between. This CDR3 spans 11 amino acids. Per the germline V gene, CDR1 is DFQATT and CDR2 is SNEGSKA (reference sequence).

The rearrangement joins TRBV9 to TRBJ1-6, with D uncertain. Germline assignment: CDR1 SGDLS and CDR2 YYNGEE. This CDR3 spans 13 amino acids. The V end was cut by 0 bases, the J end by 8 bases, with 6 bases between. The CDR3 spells CASSVEEDSPLHF. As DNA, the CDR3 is TGTGCCAGCAGCGTAGAGGAGGATTCACCCCTCCACTTT.

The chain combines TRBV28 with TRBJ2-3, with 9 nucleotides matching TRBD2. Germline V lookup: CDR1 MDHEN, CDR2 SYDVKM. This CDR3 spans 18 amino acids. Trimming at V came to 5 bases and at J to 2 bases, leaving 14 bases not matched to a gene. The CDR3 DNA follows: TGTGCCAGCAGTCCCAACAGCGGGAGGCCACCCTACACAGATACGCAGTATTTT. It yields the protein CASSPNSGRPPYTDTQYF.

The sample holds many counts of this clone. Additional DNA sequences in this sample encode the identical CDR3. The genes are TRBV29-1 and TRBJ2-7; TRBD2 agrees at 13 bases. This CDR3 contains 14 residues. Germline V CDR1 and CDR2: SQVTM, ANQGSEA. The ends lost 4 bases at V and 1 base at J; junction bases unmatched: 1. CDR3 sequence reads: CSVGGLAGSYEQYF. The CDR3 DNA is TGCAGCGTTGGGGGACTAGCGGGGTCCTACGAGCAGTACTTC.

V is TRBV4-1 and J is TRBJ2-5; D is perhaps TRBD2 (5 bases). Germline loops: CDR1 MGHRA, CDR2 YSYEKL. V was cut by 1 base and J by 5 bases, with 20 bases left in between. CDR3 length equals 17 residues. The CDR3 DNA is TGCGCCAGCAGCCAAGGGCCGCTCGAGCCCGGGGAGGAGACCCAGTACTTC. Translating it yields CASSQGPLEPGEETQYF.